This TCR beta chain stems from a study of early T cells in non-severe SARS-CoV-2 infection. This clonotype appeared many times. Separate cDNA molecules each had unique molecular identifiers attached to them. MiXCR, run by TCRdb on the 5' RACE reads, gives a single entry per CDR3 protein. Of tens of thousands of distinct CDR3 sequences listed, over 5% are singletons. Between the trimmed V and J ends, which lost 0 bases and 2 bases, there was a span of 7 bases. CDR1 SGHNT and CDR2 YYREEE come from the germline V gene (reference sequence). The CDR3 length is 14 residues. The sequenced material came from whole blood. This sequence originates from an adult who was a healthcare worker with PCR-confirmed SARS-CoV-2 infection or an uninfected control (not recorded which). This sequence joins TRBV5-4 and TRBJ2-3; TRBD2 might be the D (5 bases). The chain's CDR3 is CASSLVLATDTQYF. The CDR3 bases are TGTGCCAGCAGCTTGGTGCTAGCCACAGATACGCAGTATTTT.